A selection of T cell receptor beta chains follows, all from one sample in a study of vaccination and CD4 T cells after COVID-19. TCRdb re-analysed the PCR reads in MiXCR, keeping a single row per CDR3 protein. The table shows 17,000 or so distinct CDR3 sequences, with approximately 50% occurring only once. Their recognized antigens are unknown. The starting material was CD4+ T cells from blood, cultured in vitro, obtained before SARS-CoV-2 vaccination. The receptors come from a human donor who received a COVID-19 vaccine. CDR3s include the opening cysteine and the closing phenylalanine or tryptophan. D genes are given only for firm matches. Part of the rows lack a size; the others show once, few, many or a class for expanded clones.

size	V	D	J	DNA	CDR3
.	TRBV19	TRBD1	TRBJ1-5	TGTGCCAGTAGGCGCGTCACAGGGGCCTACCAGGCTGGCAATCAGCCCCAGCATTTT	CASRRVTGAYQAGNQPQHF
.	TRBV30	.	TRBJ2-3	TGTGCCTGGACCGACAGGTCCCGCACAGATACGCAGTATTTT	CAWTDRSRTDTQYF
.	TRBV21-1	.	TRBJ2-4	TGTGCCAGCAGCCTCCTAGACAGGGAAGGCGACATTCAGTACTTC	CASSLLDREGDIQYF
once	TRBV10-3	.	TRBJ1-3	TGTGCCATCAGTGACCCCGGGACCCCCGGAAACACCATATATTTT	CAISDPGTPGNTIYF
.	TRBV7-6	TRBD1	TRBJ2-2	TGTGCCAGCAGCTTAGCTGCCAACAGGGGGCGCGGGACCGGGGAGCTGTTTTTT	CASSLAANRGRGTGELFF
few	TRBV30	TRBD1	TRBJ1-2	TGTGCCTGGAGCCCGGACAGGGATCATGGCTACACCTTC	CAWSPDRDHGYTF
.	TRBV9	TRBD2	TRBJ2-2	TGTGCCAGCAGCCCTAGCGGGGGGAGGACCGGGGAGCTGTTTTTT	CASSPSGGRTGELFF
few	TRBV11-3	TRBD1	TRBJ1-2	TGTGCCAGCAGCGTAGACACCCCAGGGGACAGGAATGGCTACACCTTC	CASSVDTPGDRNGYTF
few	TRBV20-1	TRBD2	TRBJ2-7	TGCAGTGCTAGGGGTAGCGGGGGAAGGAGCTCCTACGAGCAGTACTTC	CSARGSGGRSSYEQYF
.	TRBV12-3/TRBV12-4	.	TRBJ2-5	TGTGCCAGCTCCGTAATGACGAAACCGGGACACAAAAAAGAGACCCAGTACTTC	CASSVMTKPGHKKETQYF
.	TRBV5-1	.	TRBJ1-6	TGCGCCAGCAGCTTGGCAGACCCATCACCCCTCCACTTT	CASSLADPSPLHF
.	TRBV2	.	TRBJ1-6	TGTGCCAGCAGTGATCGGGACAAGAATTCACCCCTCCACTTT	CASSDRDKNSPLHF
.	TRBV6-5	.	TRBJ2-2	TGTGCCAGCAGTTACTCACCATTTACCGGGACGGCCGACACCGGGGAGCTGTTTTTT	CASSYSPFTGTADTGELFF
.	TRBV30	TRBD1	TRBJ1-5	TGTGCCTGGAGTCCCGACAGGGATCAGCCCCAGCATTTT	CAWSPDRDQPQHF
.	TRBV27	TRBD1	TRBJ2-6	TGTGCCAGCAGACAGGGGGCCTCTGGGGCCAACGTCCTGACTTTC	CASRQGASGANVLTF
.	TRBV2	TRBD1	TRBJ1-2	TGTGCCAGCAGTGAGGGAGGAGGCAGGGGGAGGTATGGCTACACCTTC	CASSEGGGRGRYGYTF
few	TRBV25-1	TRBD1	TRBJ1-1	TGTGCCAGCAGTCCGACTAGGACAGGGTGGGTTACTGAAGCTTTCTTT	CASSPTRTGWVTEAFF
large	TRBV11-3	.	TRBJ2-1	TGTGCCAGCAGTAGAGGACGGAGCTCCTACAATGAGCAGTTCTTC	CASSRGRSSYNEQFF
.	TRBV15	TRBD2	TRBJ2-5	TGTGCCAGCAGTACCGGGACTAGAGCAGAGACCCAGTACTTC	CASSTGTRAETQYF
.	TRBV30	.	TRBJ2-1	TGTGCCTGGAGTTCGGGGGCCAGCTCCTACAATGAGCAGTTCTTC	CAWSSGASSYNEQFF
.	TRBV6-5	.	TRBJ2-5	TGTGCCAGCAGTTACACGGAATATGGGGGAGAGACCCAGTACTTC	CASSYTEYGGETQYF
.	TRBV25-1	TRBD1	TRBJ1-2	TGTGCCAGCAGTGGGTCAGGGGGCGCGGATGGCTACACCTTC	CASSGSGGADGYTF
once	TRBV28	.	TRBJ1-1	TGTGCCAGCAGTGGGCTTGATTTCAACACTGAAGCTTTCTTT	CASSGLDFNTEAFF
.	TRBV20-1	.	TRBJ2-2	TGCAGTGCTCCCTTAGGGGAACATCAGGACGGGGAGCTGTTTTTT	CSAPLGEHQDGELFF
.	TRBV4-2	.	TRBJ2-3	TGTGCCAGCAGCCACCAGGGGTCGGATACGCAGTATTTT	CASSHQGSDTQYF
.	TRBV19	.	TRBJ1-1	TGTGCCAGTAGTATCAATGCCGGGATAAACACTGAAGCTTTCTTT	CASSINAGINTEAFF